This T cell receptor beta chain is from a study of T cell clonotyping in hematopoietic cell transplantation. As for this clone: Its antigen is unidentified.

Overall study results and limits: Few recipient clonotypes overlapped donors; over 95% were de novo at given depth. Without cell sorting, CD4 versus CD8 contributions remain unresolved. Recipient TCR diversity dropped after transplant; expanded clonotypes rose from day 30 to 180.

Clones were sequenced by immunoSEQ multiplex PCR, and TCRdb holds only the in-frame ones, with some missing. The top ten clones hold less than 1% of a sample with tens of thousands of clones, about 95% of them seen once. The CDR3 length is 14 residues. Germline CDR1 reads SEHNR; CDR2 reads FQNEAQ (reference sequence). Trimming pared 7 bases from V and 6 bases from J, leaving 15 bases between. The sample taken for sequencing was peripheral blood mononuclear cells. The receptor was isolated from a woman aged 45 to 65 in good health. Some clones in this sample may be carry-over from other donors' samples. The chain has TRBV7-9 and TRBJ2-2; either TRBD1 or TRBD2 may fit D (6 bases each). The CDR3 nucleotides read TGTGCCAGCATTAGGGGGGCGGTCGCCGGGGAGCTGTTTTTT. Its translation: CASIRGAVAGELFF.